The 25 T cell receptor beta chains in this list originate from one sample, sequenced in a study of Graves' ophthalmopathy and Graves' hyperthyroidism. Amplified material comprised TCR beta CDR3 regions derived from RNA transcripts. Second-round multiplex PCR came after first-round RT-PCR with HTBI primers. MiXCR, run by TCRdb on the multiplex PCR reads, gives a single entry per CDR3 protein. The table includes over a million distinct CDR3 sequences, about 35% detected once. The sequenced sample consisted of peripheral blood or thyroid tissue (not recorded which). The receptors derive from an adult man with Graves' hyperthyroidism.

A remark on this clonotype: This CDR3 fails to terminate in the conserved phenylalanine or tryptophan, so it likely reflects a read error. The chain carries TRBV11-2 and TRBJ2-7; D gene ambiguous. Germline CDR1 is SGHAT and CDR2 is FQNNGV. The length of the CDR3 is 11 residues. The V and J ends lost 4 bases and 3 bases respectively, with 4 bases between them. CDR3 in DNA: TGTGCCAGCAGCTCCCACTACGAGCAGTACCTC. Protein product: CASSSHYEQYL.

This clonotype was observed at least ten times. V usage is TRBV2 and J usage is TRBJ2-2; weak D call: TRBD1 (6 bases). The CDR3 contains 16 residues. The ends were cut back, 3 bases at V and 6 bases at J, with 17 bases in the middle. Germline V gene sequence: CDR1 SNHLY, CDR2 FYNNEI. The CDR3 DNA reads as TGTGCCAGCAGTGACCGGGCAGGGGTCGGTTCCGGGGAGCTGTTTTTT. It yields the protein CASSDRAGVGSGELFF.

This clonotype has a count of ten or more. The V call is TRBV25-1, the J call TRBJ1-1; D may be TRBD1 (5 bases). Germline CDR1 and CDR2: MGHDK and SYGVNS. V gave up 4 bases and J gave up 1 base, with 10 bases separating them. This CDR3 spans 14 amino acids. CDR3 protein: CASSVSGRNTEAFF. CDR3 nucleotide sequence: TGTGCCAGCAGTGTTTCAGGGAGGAACACTGAAGCTTTCTTT.

This clonotype was recorded many times. V and J are TRBV12-3 or TRBV12-4 and TRBJ1-1; TRBD1 is a possible D gene (5 bases). CDR3 length equals 17 residues. Trimming shortened V by 6 bases and J by 0 bases, and 20 bases separated the two germline ends. The CDR3 region has the DNA TGTGCCAGCAGAGCTACAGCAGGGCTTAAGGTGAACACTGAAGCTTTCTTT. Residues: CASRATAGLKVNTEAFF.

This clonotype has ten or more counts. The chain has TRBV7-2 and TRBJ1-1; D is possibly TRBD1 (6 bases). The CDR3 sequence is 16 residues long. From germline, CDR1 is SGHTA and CDR2 FQGNSA. The ends were cut back, 1 base at V and 2 bases at J, with 14 bases in the middle. CDR3: CASSLGFRDTNTEAFF. The CDR3 DNA follows: TGTGCCAGCAGCTTAGGGTTCCGGGACACCAACACTGAAGCTTTCTTT.

In this sample, this clonotype turned up a few times. The J gene is TRBJ1-1, the V gene TRBV10-3, with 9 bases identical to TRBD1. CDR3 length equals 16 residues. V gave up 0 bases and J gave up 3 bases; unmatched junction bases: 5. CDR1 and CDR2 (germline): ENHRY, SYGVKD. CDR3 nucleotide sequence: TGTGCCATCAGTGAGTCGGGGACAGGGAGTGACACTGAAGCTTTCTTT. It translates to CAISESGTGSDTEAFF.

This clonotype was seen a few times. This chain joins TRBV10-3 and TRBJ2-7; no reliable D call. From germline, CDR1 is ENHRY and CDR2 SYGVKD. Trimming stripped 3 bases from V and 1 base from J, with 10 bases between. The CDR3 has 14 amino acids. CDR3 DNA sequence: TGTGCCATCAGTGAAAACGGACGATCCTACGAGCAGTACTTC. Encoded protein: CAISENGRSYEQYF.

The rearrangement links TRBV12-3 or TRBV12-4 to TRBJ2-7; D remains ambiguous. The CDR3 has 13 amino acids. V dropped 6 bases and J dropped 5 bases, with 14 bases sitting between them. The chain's CDR3 is CASRITLAHEQYF. For the CDR3, the DNA is TGTGCCAGCAGGATTACCTTAGCCCACGAGCAGTACTTC.

This rearrangement joins TRBV19 to TRBJ2-6, with 8 bases matching TRBD1. CDR1 and CDR2 from the germline V gene are LNHDA and SQIVND (reference sequence). V dropped 4 bases and J dropped 4; count of bases not matched to a gene: 9. The CDR3 loop spans 17 amino acids. The CDR3 here is CASSTGGAFTGANVLTF. CDR3 coding DNA: TGTGCCAGTAGTACAGGGGGCGCCTTCACCGGGGCCAACGTCCTGACTTTC.

The J gene is TRBJ1-5, the V gene TRBV7-2, with a tentative D call TRBD1 (5 bases). The CDR3 length is 16 residues. Trimming removed 0 bases from V and 0 bases from J, with 9 bases in between. The germline V gene encodes CDR1 SGHTA and CDR2 FQGNSA. CDR3 sequence (DNA): TGTGCCAGCAGCTTAGCCCCAGGGCATAGCAATCAGCCCCAGCATTTT. Protein product: CASSLAPGHSNQPQHF.

V is TRBV7-6 and J is TRBJ1-5, with 7 positions matching TRBD1. Germline CDR1 SGHVS, CDR2 FNYEAQ. This CDR3 comprises 16 residues. The J segment lost 4 bases and the V segment lost 2 bases, leaving 8 bases of the junction unmatched. DNA for the CDR3: TGTGCCAGCAGCTTATCGACAGGGATCTTAAATCAGCCCCAGCATTTT. This sequence encodes CASSLSTGILNQPQHF.

This clonotype occurred many times. V and J are TRBV4-3 and TRBJ1-1; D unresolved. CDR1 is LGHNA and CDR2 is YSLEER in the germline V gene. The CDR3 consists of 15 residues. Trimming left V 7 bases short and J 1 base short, with 16 bases between. The CDR3 region is CASTPDSSRNTEAFF. CDR3 DNA: TGCGCCAGCACCCCTGACTCGTCCAGGAACACTGAAGCTTTCTTT.

Points on this clonotype: Since no conserved phenylalanine or tryptophan closes the CDR3, a read error is the likely cause. The DNA is left out, because the CDR3 cannot be placed on it with certainty; the CDR3 is given as TCRdb lists it. The V call is TRBV19, the J call TRBJ1-2; the listed D gene, TRBD1, was not tested against the DNA. The CDR3 region is 8 residues in length, termini included. Germline V gives CDR1 LNHDA, CDR2 SQIVND (reference sequence). The CDR3 protein is CASSRAGQ.

This sequence joins TRBV5-5 and TRBJ2-5, with D maybe TRBD2 (8 bases). CDR3 length: 15 residues. Germline values: CDR1 SGHKS, CDR2 YYEKEE (reference sequence). Trimming pared 4 bases from V and 4 bases from J, leaving 17 bases between. CDR3 protein: CASSGTAGAGETQYF. The CDR3 DNA follows: TGTGCCAGCAGCGGGACAGCGGGAGCAGGAGAGACCCAGTACTTC.

With respect to this clonotype: With a much larger clone just one base away, this may be a read error. The chain combines TRBV5-4 with TRBJ1-2; D remains ambiguous. The germline gives CDR1 SGHNT, CDR2 YYREEE (reference sequence). This CDR3 spans 13 amino acids. The CDR3 DNA reads as TGTGCCGGCAGCTTCGTATCAGCGCCCGGCTACACCTTC. This encodes CAGSFVSAPGYTF. The variable domain in full, completed from reference TRBV5-4 and TRBJ1-2, reads ETGVTQSPTHLIKTRGQQVTLRCSSQSGHNTVSWYQQALGQGPQFIFQYYREEENGRGNFPPRFSGLQFPNYSSELNVNALELDDSALYLCAGSFVSAPGYTFGSGTRLTVV.

V usage is TRBV7-2 and J usage is TRBJ1-4; D is possibly TRBD1 (5 bases). V lost 0 bases to trimming and J lost 2 bases, with 7 bases between them. Germline assignment: CDR1 SGHTA and CDR2 FQGNSA. CDR3 size: 15 residues. For the CDR3, the DNA is TGTGCCAGCAGCTTAGCGGGACGGACTAATGAAAAACTGTTTTTT. This gives the protein CASSLAGRTNEKLFF.

This clonotype was picked up a small number of times. V gene TRBV6-6 combines with J gene TRBJ2-5, with D possibly being TRBD2 (5 bases). The CDR3 consists of 16 residues. The ends were cut back, 0 bases at V and 5 bases at J, with 16 bases in the middle. Per the germline V gene, CDR1 is MNHNY and CDR2 is SVGAGI (reference sequence). DNA of the CDR3: TGTGCCAGCAGTTACTCGTCGGGCCGACGAGGGGAGACCCAGTACTTC. It encodes CASSYSSGRRGETQYF.

This clonotype was seen many times. The CDR3 DNA follows: TGTGCCAGCAGTTTAACGGGGCCCGCGGGGCATCAGCCCCAGCATTTT. Encoded protein: CASSLTGPAGHQPQHF. The V gene is TRBV12-3 or TRBV12-4, the J gene TRBJ1-5; D possibly corresponds to TRBD1 (5 bases). The CDR3 covers 16 residues. Trimming pared 2 bases from V and 5 bases from J, leaving 16 bases between.

Concerning this clonotype: A read error is possible here, since a much larger clone lies one base away. The chain combines TRBV5-1 with TRBJ1-1; no definite D call. The CDR3 length is 14 residues. The V gene's germline CDR1 is SGHRS and CDR2 YFSETQ. CDR3 sequence (DNA): TGCGCCAGCAGCCCCCCTAGAGCCGGCACTGAATCTTTCTTT. Translation gives CASSPPRAGTESFF.

The gene calls are TRBV5-1 and TRBJ1-4, with TRBD1 as a possible D gene (5 bases). The germline gives CDR1 SGHRS, CDR2 YFSETQ. Trimming removed 5 bases from V and 8 bases from J, with 13 bases in between. The CDR3 extends over 13 amino acids. CDR3 in amino acids: CASSEAGREKLFF. Here the CDR3 DNA reads TGCGCCAGCAGTGAGGCAGGGCGAGAAAAACTGTTTTTT.

This clonotype was detected ten times or more. V is TRBV29-1 and J is TRBJ1-1; D is possibly TRBD1 (5 bases). The CDR3 is made up of 12 amino acids. Trimming stripped 5 bases from V and 1 base from J, with 8 bases between. The V gene's germline CDR1 is SQVTM and CDR2 ANQGSEA. CDR3 in amino acids: CSVQGGNTEAFF. The CDR3, as DNA: TGCAGCGTTCAGGGTGGGAACACTGAAGCTTTCTTT.

As to this clonotype: It may be a read error: a sequence one base away is much more abundant. The V gene is TRBV19, the J gene TRBJ2-2, with D maybe TRBD2 (6 bases). This CDR3 has 14 residues. From germline, CDR1 is LNHDA and CDR2 SQIVND (reference sequence). The CDR3 loop is CASSPAGRTGDLFF. The CDR3 DNA is TGTGCCAGTAGCCCGGCGGGGAGGACCGGGGATCTGTTTTTT.

This chain links TRBV15 with TRBJ1-5, with D unclear. Trimming removed 1 base at V and 4 bases at J, with 17 bases between. Germline-derived CDR1 and CDR2 are LNHNV and YYDKDF (reference sequence). This CDR3 has 17 residues. CDR3 DNA sequence: TGTGCCACCAGCAGAGTGACGGCCCCTATAGGAAATCAGCCCCAGCATTTT. It specifies CATSRVTAPIGNQPQHF. The complete variable domain, with remaining parts taken from reference TRBV15 and TRBJ1-5, reads DAMVIQNPRYQVTQFGKPVTLSCSQTLNHNVMYWYQQKSSQAPKLLFHYYDKDFNNEADTPDNFQSRRPNTSFCFLDIRSPGLGDTAMYLCATSRVTAPIGNQPQHFGDGTRLSIL.

In regard to this clonotype: This may come from a read error, since a much larger clone is one base off. The V and J genes are TRBV19 and TRBJ1-5; a possible D gene is TRBD1 (6 bases). Trimming pared 2 bases from V and 5 bases from J, leaving 16 bases between. Germline values: CDR1 LNHDA, CDR2 SQIVND (reference sequence). CDR3 length: 16 residues. The CDR3 here is CASSIPDRGPYQPQHF. The CDR3 region has the DNA TGTGCCAGTAGTATACCGGACAGAGGGCCTTATCAGCCCCAGCATTTT.

The genes are TRBV19 and TRBJ1-5; D may be TRBD1 (5 bases). The germline CDR1 and CDR2 sequences are LNHDA and SQIVND (reference sequence). The CDR3 is 15 amino acids. The V end was cut by 9 bases, the J end by 0 bases, with 15 bases between. The CDR3: CASTGGLYSNQPQHF. As DNA, the CDR3 is TGTGCCAGCACAGGAGGCCTTTATAGCAATCAGCCCCAGCATTTT.